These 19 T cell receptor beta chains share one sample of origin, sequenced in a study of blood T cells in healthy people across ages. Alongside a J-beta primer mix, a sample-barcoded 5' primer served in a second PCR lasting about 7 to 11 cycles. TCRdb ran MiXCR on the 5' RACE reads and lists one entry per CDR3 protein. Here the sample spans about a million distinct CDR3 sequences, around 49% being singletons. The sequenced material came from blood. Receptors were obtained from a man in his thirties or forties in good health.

The CDR3 coding sequence is TGTGCCAGCAGTGGGCCCCGGGTTACTAGCGCTGGCACAGATACGCAGTATTTT. It encodes CASSGPRVTSAGTDTQYF. The chain employs TRBV6-1 and TRBJ2-3; 7 nucleotides match TRBD2. The CDR3 contains 18 residues. With V trimmed by 4 bases and J by 1 base, 14 bases remained unmatched. The germline V gene encodes CDR1 MNHNS and CDR2 SASEGT.

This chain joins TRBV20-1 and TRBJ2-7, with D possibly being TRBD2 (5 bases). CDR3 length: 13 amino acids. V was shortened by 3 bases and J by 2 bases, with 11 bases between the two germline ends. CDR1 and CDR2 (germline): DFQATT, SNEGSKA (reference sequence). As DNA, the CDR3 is TGCAGTGCTAGGCAACGGGGAACCTACGAGCAGTACTTC. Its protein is CSARQRGTYEQYF.

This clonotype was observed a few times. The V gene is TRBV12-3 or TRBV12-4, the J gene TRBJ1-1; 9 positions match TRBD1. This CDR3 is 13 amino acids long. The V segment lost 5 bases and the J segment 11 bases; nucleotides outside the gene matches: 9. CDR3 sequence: CASSPTGGWWAFF. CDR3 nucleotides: TGTGCCAGCAGTCCTACAGGGGGCTGGTGGGCTTTCTTT.

CDR3 residues: CATNPRGGVYNEQFF. CDR3 nucleotide sequence: TGTGCCACCAACCCCCGAGGGGGGGTTTACAATGAGCAGTTCTTC. V is TRBV28 and J is TRBJ2-1; D perhaps matches TRBD2 (7 bases). V was trimmed by 10 bases and J by 4 bases, leaving 20 bases between them. The CDR3 has 15 amino acids. The V gene's germline CDR1 is MDHEN and CDR2 SYDVKM. The variable domain in full, with the rest retrieved from reference TRBV28 and TRBJ2-1, is DVKVTQSSRYLVKRTGEKVFLECVQDMDHENMFWYRQDPGLGLRLIYFSYDVKMKEKGDIPEGYSVSREKKERFSLILESASTNQTSMYLCATNPRGGVYNEQFFGPGTRLTVL.

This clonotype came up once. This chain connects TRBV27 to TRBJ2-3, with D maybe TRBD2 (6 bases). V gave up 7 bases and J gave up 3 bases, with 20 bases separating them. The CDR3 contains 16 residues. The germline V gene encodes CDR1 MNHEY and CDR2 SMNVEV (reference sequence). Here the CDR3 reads CASTQNPLGSTDTQYF. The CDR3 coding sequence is TGTGCCAGCACCCAAAACCCACTCGGGAGTACAGATACGCAGTATTTT.

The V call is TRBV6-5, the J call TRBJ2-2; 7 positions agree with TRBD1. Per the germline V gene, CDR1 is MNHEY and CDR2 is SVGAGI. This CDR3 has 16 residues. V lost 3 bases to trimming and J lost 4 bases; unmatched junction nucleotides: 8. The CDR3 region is CASSYTGARGTGELFF. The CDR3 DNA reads TGTGCCAGCAGTTATACAGGGGCCCGGGGCACCGGGGAGCTGTTTTTT.

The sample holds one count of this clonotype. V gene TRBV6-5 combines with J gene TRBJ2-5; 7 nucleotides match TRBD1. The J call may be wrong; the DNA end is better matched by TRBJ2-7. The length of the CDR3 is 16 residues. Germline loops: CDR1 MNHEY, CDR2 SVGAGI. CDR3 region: CASSTTGTATSYEQYF. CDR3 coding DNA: TGTGCCAGCAGTACCACCGGGACAGCAACCTCCTACGAGCAGTACTTC.

CDR3 coding DNA: TGTGCCAGCAGCCACACAGGGGTGGGGACCGGGGAGCTGTTTTTT. It translates to CASSHTGVGTGELFF. The chain couples TRBV28 to TRBJ2-2; TRBD1 matches 7 bases. V dropped 6 bases and J dropped 5; count of bases not matched to a gene: 9. This CDR3 comprises 15 residues. Germline CDR1 and CDR2: MDHEN and SYDVKM.

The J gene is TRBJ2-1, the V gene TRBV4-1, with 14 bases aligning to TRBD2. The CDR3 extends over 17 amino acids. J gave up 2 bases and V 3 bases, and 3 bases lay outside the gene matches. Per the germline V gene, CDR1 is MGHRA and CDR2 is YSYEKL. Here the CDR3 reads CASSHGTSGGPYNEQFF. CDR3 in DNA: TGCGCCAGCAGCCATGGGACTAGCGGGGGACCCTACAATGAGCAGTTCTTC.

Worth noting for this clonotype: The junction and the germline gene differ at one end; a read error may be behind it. CDR3 sequence: CDSSPHGETQYF. CDR3 DNA sequence: TGTGACAGCAGCCCCCATGGAGAGACCCAGTACTTC. The chain joins TRBV7-2 to TRBJ2-5; D gene ambiguous. The length of the CDR3 is 12 residues. Germline CDR1 is SGHTA and CDR2 is FQGNSA. Using reference TRBV7-2 and TRBJ2-5 for the parts outside the CDR3, the full variable domain is GAGVSQSPSNKVTEKGKDVELRCDPISGHTALYWYRQSLGQGLEFLIYFQGNSAPDKSGLPSDRFSAERTGGSVSTLTIQRTQQEDSAVYLCDSSPHGETQYFGPGTRLLVL.

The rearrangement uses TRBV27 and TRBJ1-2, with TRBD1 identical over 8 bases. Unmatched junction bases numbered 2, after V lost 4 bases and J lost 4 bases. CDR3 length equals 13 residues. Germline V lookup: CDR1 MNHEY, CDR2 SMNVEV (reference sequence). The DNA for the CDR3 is TGTGCCAGCAGTTCGACAGGGGTCTATGGCTACACCTTC. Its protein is CASSSTGVYGYTF.

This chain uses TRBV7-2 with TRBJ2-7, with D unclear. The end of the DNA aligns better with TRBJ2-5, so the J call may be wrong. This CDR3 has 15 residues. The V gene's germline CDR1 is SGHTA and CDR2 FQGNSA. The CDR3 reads CASSLAGYGKETQYF. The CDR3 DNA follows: TGTGCCAGCAGCTTAGCAGGGTATGGGAAAGAGACCCAGTACTTC.

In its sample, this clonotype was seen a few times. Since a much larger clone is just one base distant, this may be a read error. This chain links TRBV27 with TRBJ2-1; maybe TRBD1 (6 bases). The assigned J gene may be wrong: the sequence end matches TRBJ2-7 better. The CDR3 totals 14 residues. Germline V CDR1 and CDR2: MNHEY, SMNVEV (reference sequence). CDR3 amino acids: CASSSGATYNEQYF. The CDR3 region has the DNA TGTGCCAGCAGTTCAGGGGCAACCTACAATGAGCAGTACTTC.

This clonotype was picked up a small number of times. For the CDR3, the DNA is TGTGCCAGCAGCCAAGATCTTACGGGGGGGCTTTATGAGCAGTTCTTC. Protein: CASSQDLTGGLYEQFF. The chain recombines TRBV4-2 with TRBJ2-1; 8 bases line up with TRBD2. The ends lost 0 bases at V and 8 bases at J; junction bases unmatched: 9. The V gene's germline CDR1 is LGHNA and CDR2 YNFKEQ. The CDR3 is 16 residues long.

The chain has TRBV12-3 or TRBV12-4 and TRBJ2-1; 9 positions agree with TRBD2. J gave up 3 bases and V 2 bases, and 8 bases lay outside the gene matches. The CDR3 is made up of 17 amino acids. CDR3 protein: CASSLSGTSWSYNEQFF. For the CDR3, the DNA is TGTGCCAGCAGTTTAAGCGGGACTAGCTGGAGCTACAATGAGCAGTTCTTC.

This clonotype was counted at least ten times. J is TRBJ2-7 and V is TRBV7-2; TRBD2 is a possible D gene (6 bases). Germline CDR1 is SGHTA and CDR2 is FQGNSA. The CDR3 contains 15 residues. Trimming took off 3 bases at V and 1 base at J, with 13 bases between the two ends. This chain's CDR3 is CASSFPARESYEQYF. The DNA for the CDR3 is TGTGCCAGCAGCTTTCCAGCCCGGGAGTCCTACGAGCAGTACTTC.

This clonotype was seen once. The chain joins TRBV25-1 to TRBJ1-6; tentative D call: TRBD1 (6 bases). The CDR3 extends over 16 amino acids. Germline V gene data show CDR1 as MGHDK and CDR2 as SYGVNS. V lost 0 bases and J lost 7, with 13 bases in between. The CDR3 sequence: CASSEYGNRANSPLHF. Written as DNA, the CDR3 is TGTGCCAGCAGTGAATATGGGAACAGGGCCAATTCACCCCTCCACTTT.

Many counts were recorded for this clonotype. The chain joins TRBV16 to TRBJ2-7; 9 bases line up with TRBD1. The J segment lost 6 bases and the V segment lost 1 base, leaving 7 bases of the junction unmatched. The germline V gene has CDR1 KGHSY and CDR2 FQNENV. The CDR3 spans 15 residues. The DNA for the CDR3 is TGTGCCAGCAGCCAATTCGCCGGGACAGGGAGCGAGCAGTACTTC. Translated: CASSQFAGTGSEQYF.

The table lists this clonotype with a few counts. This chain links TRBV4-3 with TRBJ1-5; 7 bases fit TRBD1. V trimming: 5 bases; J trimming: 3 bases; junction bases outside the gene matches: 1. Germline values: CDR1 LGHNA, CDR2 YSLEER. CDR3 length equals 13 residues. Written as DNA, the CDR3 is TGCGCCAGCAGCACAGGGGACAATCAGCCCCAGCATTTT. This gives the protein CASSTGDNQPQHF.